This is a list of T cell receptor beta chains from one sample in a study of CD8 T cells in ankylosing spondylitis. TCRdb re-called the 5' RACE reads through MiXCR, storing one row per CDR3 protein. This sample yields 100,000 to 150,000 distinct CDR3 sequences, of which over 9.5% are seen a single time; over 4% belongs to the top ten. The sample consisted of blood, either unsorted or a sorted T cell fraction (not recorded which). These receptors all come from a female donor with ankylosing spondylitis or in good health (not recorded which). CDR3s include the opening cysteine and the closing phenylalanine or tryptophan. Fields, in order: clone size, D gene, V gene, J gene, CDR3 protein, CDR3 DNA. The D gene is left open where the match is weak. Size tells how often a clone was seen (once, few, many) or the class of an expanded clone, and some rows leave it out.

-	-	TRBV27	TRBJ1-3	CASSPLGPGGNTIYF	TGTGCCAGCAGTCCACTTGGGCCCGGGGGAAACACCATATATTTT
-	-	TRBV24-1	TRBJ2-2	CATSDRSRNTGELFF	TGTGCCACCAGCGACAGGTCACGCAACACCGGGGAGCTGTTTTTT
many	TRBD1	TRBV5-1	TRBJ1-5	CASSMGQPNQPQHF	TGCGCCAGCAGCATGGGACAGCCTAATCAGCCCCAGCATTTT
few	-	TRBV7-3	TRBJ1-2	CASSRDPNYGYTF	TGTGCCAGCAGCCGGGACCCCAACTATGGCTACACCTTC
many	-	TRBV5-1	TRBJ2-4	CASQVDPTKNIQYF	TGCGCCAGCCAAGTAGACCCAACCAAAAACATTCAGTACTTC
many	TRBD2	TRBV9	TRBJ2-3	CASSVGLAGDTQYF	TGTGCCAGCAGCGTAGGACTAGCGGGAGATACGCAGTATTTT
many	-	TRBV18	TRBJ1-1	CASSRGGWGTEAFF	TGTGCCAGCTCCCGGGGGGGATGGGGCACTGAAGCTTTCTTT
many	TRBD2	TRBV7-2	TRBJ2-3	CASRANQRLAGDTQYF	TGTGCCAGCAGAGCCAACCAAAGACTAGCGGGGGATACGCAGTATTTT
many	-	TRBV15	TRBJ1-2	CATSRDSEGYTF	TGTGCCACCAGCAGAGATTCTGAGGGCTACACCTTC
few	-	TRBV5-1	TRBJ2-1	CASSLVGGAFGNEQFF	TGCGCCAGCAGCTTGGTTGGAGGGGCCTTCGGCAATGAGCAGTTCTTC
many	-	TRBV29-1	TRBJ1-5	CSATDEGPNQPQHF	TGCAGCGCCACAGACGAAGGTCCCAATCAGCCCCAGCATTTT
many	-	TRBV12-3/TRBV12-4	TRBJ2-7	CASSLGLVSDEQYF	TGTGCCAGCAGTTTAGGGCTAGTCTCCGACGAGCAGTACTTC
many	TRBD2	TRBV30	TRBJ2-2	CAWKGLSTGELFF	TGTGCCTGGAAGGGACTATCCACCGGGGAGCTGTTTTTT
-	-	TRBV19	TRBJ2-1	CASSIILADEQFF	TGTGCCAGTAGTATTATACTAGCAGATGAGCAGTTCTTC
many	TRBD1	TRBV20-1	TRBJ1-2	CSASRDRGKYGYTF	TGCAGTGCTAGCCGGGACAGGGGGAAATATGGCTACACCTTC
many	-	TRBV19	TRBJ1-5	CASSIGVGNQPQHF	TGTGCCAGTAGTATAGGGGTTGGCAATCAGCCCCAGCATTTT
many	-	TRBV24-1	TRBJ2-1	CATSDPGLIYNEQFF	TGTGCCACCAGTGATCCGGGACTGATCTACAATGAGCAGTTCTTC
many	TRBD1	TRBV12-3/TRBV12-4	TRBJ1-5	CASSPGQGGQPQHF	TGTGCCAGCAGTCCGGGACAGGGAGGTCAGCCCCAGCATTTT
many	-	TRBV6-2/TRBV6-3	TRBJ2-7	CASSYGRAISYEQYF	TGTGCCAGCAGTTACGGGCGGGCGATTTCCTACGAGCAGTACTTC
many	-	TRBV11-3	TRBJ1-1	CASSLAQMNTEAFF	TGTGCCAGCAGCTTAGCACAAATGAACACTGAAGCTTTCTTT
few	-	TRBV2	TRBJ2-4	CASSEGGATKNIQYF	TGTGCCAGCAGTGAAGGTGGGGCAACCAAAAACATTCAGTACTTC
many	TRBD2	TRBV11-2	TRBJ2-5	CASSPRYLTSGGETQYF	TGTGCCAGCAGCCCCCGTTACTTAACTAGCGGGGGAGAGACCCAGTACTTC
many	-	TRBV5-1	TRBJ1-2	CASSLDGGYTF	TGCGCCAGCAGCTTGGATGGCGGCTACACCTTC
-	-	TRBV5-1	TRBJ1-2	CASSPGVTNYGYTF	TGCGCCAGCAGCCCCGGAGTTACTAACTATGGCTACACCTTC
few	TRBD2	TRBV7-8	TRBJ2-7	CASSPLAEALSYEQYF	TGTGCCAGCAGCCCCCTAGCGGAGGCTCTTTCCTACGAGCAGTACTTC
many	-	TRBV6-2/TRBV6-3	TRBJ1-5	CASLDRPSNQPQHF	TGTGCCAGCCTGGACCGACCCTCCAATCAGCCCCAGCATTTT
many	-	TRBV27	TRBJ1-1	CASAGALNTEAFF	TGTGCCAGCGCAGGGGCCCTGAACACTGAAGCTTTCTTT
many	-	TRBV12-3/TRBV12-4	TRBJ2-7	CASSTGAGKQYF	TGTGCCAGCAGTACCGGGGCGGGAAAGCAGTACTTC
many	TRBD1	TRBV20-1	TRBJ1-5	CSASEDRGHQPQHF	TGCAGTGCTAGTGAGGACAGGGGTCATCAGCCCCAGCATTTT
many	-	TRBV15	TRBJ1-5	CATSRDSLSNRPQHF	TGTGCCACCAGCAGAGATTCTCTGTCGAACCGGCCCCAGCATTTT